Listed below are T cell receptor beta chains from one sample, sequenced in a study of blood T cell repertoires in COVID-19. Some clones are missing from TCRdb's copy, which holds only in-frame ones; the method was immunoSEQ multiplex PCR. Here the sample spans about 300,000 clones, roughly 89% being singletons. Sample: PBMCs or T cells enriched from blood (not recorded which). Source of these receptors: a young woman with acute COVID-19. CDR3s include the opening cysteine and the closing phenylalanine or tryptophan. A D gene is named only where the DNA matches it firmly. For some rows the clone size is stated as once, few or many, or as a class when expanded; others skip it.

CDR3aa: CASRRTSGRAPSSYEQYF
CDR3nt: TGTGCCAGCAGGCGCACTAGCGGGAGGGCCCCCTCCTCCTACGAGCAGTACTTC
j_gene: TRBJ2-7
d_gene: TRBD2
v_gene: TRBV5-6
abundance: NA

CDR3aa: CASSPPRTGVLNTEAFF
CDR3nt: TGTGCCAGCTCACCACCTAGGACAGGGGTTTTGAACACTGAAGCTTTCTTT
j_gene: TRBJ1-1
d_gene: TRBD1
v_gene: TRBV18
abundance: NA

CDR3aa: CASSIGQGWGNTIYF
CDR3nt: TGTGCCAGCAGTATAGGACAGGGGTGGGGAAACACCATATATTTT
j_gene: TRBJ1-3
d_gene: TRBD1
v_gene: TRBV6-5
abundance: NA

CDR3aa: CSVPTGGLGTEAFF
CDR3nt: TGCAGCGTCCCGACAGGGGGCCTCGGCACTGAAGCTTTCTTT
j_gene: TRBJ1-1
d_gene: TRBD1
v_gene: TRBV29-1
abundance: NA

CDR3aa: CASSQGFNRGGQETQYF
CDR3nt: TGCGCCAGCAGCCAAGGGTTTAACAGGGGAGGTCAAGAGACCCAGTACTTC
j_gene: TRBJ2-5
d_gene: NA
v_gene: TRBV4-1
abundance: NA

CDR3aa: CAWYWLNTEAFF
CDR3nt: TGTGCCTGGTATTGGCTGAACACTGAAGCTTTCTTT
j_gene: TRBJ1-1
d_gene: NA
v_gene: TRBV30
abundance: NA

CDR3aa: CASSLGGLGRQPQHF
CDR3nt: TGTGCCAGCAGTTTAGGTGGTTTGGGGCGTCAGCCCCAGCATTTT
j_gene: TRBJ1-5
d_gene: NA
v_gene: TRBV27
abundance: NA

CDR3aa: CASSFSGLRATEAFF
CDR3nt: TGTGCCAGCAGCTTTTCGGGGTTACGTGCAACTGAAGCTTTCTTT
j_gene: TRBJ1-1
d_gene: NA
v_gene: TRBV5-8
abundance: once

CDR3aa: CASSIPGRGYNSPLHF
CDR3nt: TGTGCCAGTAGTATTCCCGGGCGGGGGTATAATTCACCCCTCCACTTT
j_gene: TRBJ1-6
d_gene: NA
v_gene: TRBV19
abundance: NA

CDR3aa: CASSLAGGPLHEQFF
CDR3nt: TGTGCCAGCAGCCTAGCGGGAGGGCCATTACATGAGCAGTTCTTC
j_gene: TRBJ2-1
d_gene: TRBD2
v_gene: TRBV7-6
abundance: NA

CDR3aa: CASSPPPQGTGNQPQHF
CDR3nt: TGTGCCAGCTCACCCCCTCCTCAAGGGACAGGCAATCAGCCCCAGCATTTT
j_gene: TRBJ1-5
d_gene: TRBD1
v_gene: TRBV18
abundance: few

CDR3aa: CASSPPSTPQETQYF
CDR3nt: TGTGCCAGCTCACCACCGAGCACGCCCCAAGAGACCCAGTACTTC
j_gene: TRBJ2-5
d_gene: NA
v_gene: TRBV18
abundance: NA

CDR3aa: CATSERQNTGELFF
CDR3nt: TGTGCCACCAGTGAGCGACAGAACACCGGGGAGCTGTTTTTT
j_gene: TRBJ2-2
d_gene: NA
v_gene: TRBV24-1
abundance: NA

CDR3aa: CASSLTGTEQFF
CDR3nt: TGTGCCAGCAGCCTGACAGGGACTGAGCAGTTCTTC
j_gene: TRBJ2-1
d_gene: TRBD1
v_gene: TRBV9
abundance: NA

CDR3aa: CASSQGGHGNTEAFF
CDR3nt: TGTGCCAGCAGCCAAGGGGGACACGGGAACACTGAAGCTTTCTTT
j_gene: TRBJ1-1
d_gene: NA
v_gene: TRBV3-1/TRBV3-2
abundance: NA

CDR3aa: CASSLEGMSRELFF
CDR3nt: TGCGCCAGCAGCTTGGAGGGGATGAGCAGGGAGCTGTTTTTT
j_gene: TRBJ2-2
d_gene: NA
v_gene: TRBV5-1
abundance: NA

CDR3aa: CASRARGTQYF
CDR3nt: TGTGCCAGCAGGGCTAGAGGTACCCAGTACTTC
j_gene: TRBJ2-5
d_gene: NA
v_gene: TRBV27
abundance: NA

CDR3aa: CASGLVREAYNEQFF
CDR3nt: TGTGCTAGTGGTTTGGTACGGGAAGCATACAATGAGCAGTTCTTC
j_gene: TRBJ2-1
d_gene: NA
v_gene: TRBV12-5
abundance: NA

CDR3aa: CASSPLTGAPNGAFF
CDR3nt: TGTGCCAGCAGCCCATTGACAGGGGCACCTAATGGGGCTTTCTTT
j_gene: TRBJ1-1
d_gene: TRBD1
v_gene: TRBV9
abundance: NA

CDR3aa: CASSQEESSMTSGRVHEQYF
CDR3nt: TGTGCCAGCAGCCAAGAGGAAAGTTCCATGACTAGCGGGAGAGTCCACGAGCAGTACTTC
j_gene: TRBJ2-7
d_gene: TRBD2
v_gene: TRBV3-1/TRBV3-2
abundance: NA

CDR3aa: CASSIAGQGPYEQYF
CDR3nt: TGTGCCAGTAGTATCGCCGGACAGGGTCCCTACGAGCAGTACTTC
j_gene: TRBJ2-7
d_gene: TRBD1
v_gene: TRBV19
abundance: NA

CDR3aa: CAVQGTNQPQHF
CDR3nt: TGTGCCGTACAGGGGACCAATCAGCCCCAGCATTTT
j_gene: TRBJ1-5
d_gene: TRBD1
v_gene: TRBV10-3
abundance: NA

CDR3aa: CACRDRGNQPQHF
CDR3nt: TGCGCCTGCCGGGACAGGGGCAATCAGCCCCAGCATTTT
j_gene: TRBJ1-5
d_gene: TRBD1
v_gene: TRBV10-2
abundance: NA

CDR3aa: CASGLGTGGSSNQPQHF
CDR3nt: TGTGCTAGTGGTTTGGGGACAGGGGGTAGCAGCAATCAGCCCCAGCATTTT
j_gene: TRBJ1-5
d_gene: TRBD1
v_gene: TRBV12-5
abundance: NA

CDR3aa: CASSAVYNEQFF
CDR3nt: TGTGCCAGCTCCGCGGTTTACAATGAGCAGTTCTTC
j_gene: TRBJ2-1
d_gene: NA
v_gene: TRBV18
abundance: NA

CDR3aa: CASSFVRGRPFAYTF
CDR3nt: TGTGCCAGCAGTTTTGTCAGGGGCAGGCCATTTGCCTACACCTTC
j_gene: TRBJ1-2
d_gene: NA
v_gene: TRBV28
abundance: NA

CDR3aa: CASSLVWGVMNTEAFF
CDR3nt: TGCGCCAGCAGCTTGGTATGGGGGGTTATGAACACTGAAGCTTTCTTT
j_gene: TRBJ1-1
d_gene: NA
v_gene: TRBV5-1
abundance: NA

CDR3aa: CASSTITEQFF
CDR3nt: TGTGCCAGTAGTACCATAACAGAGCAGTTCTTC
j_gene: TRBJ2-1
d_gene: NA
v_gene: TRBV19
abundance: NA

CDR3aa: CASSPPGTANYGYTF
CDR3nt: TGTGCCAGCAGTCCACCCGGGACAGCTAACTATGGCTACACCTTC
j_gene: TRBJ1-2
d_gene: TRBD1
v_gene: TRBV25-1
abundance: few

CDR3aa: CASSRYSGTGGPPYNEQFF
CDR3nt: TGTGCCAGCAGCCGATACTCCGGGACAGGGGGTCCCCCATACAATGAGCAGTTCTTC
j_gene: TRBJ2-1
d_gene: TRBD1
v_gene: TRBV13
abundance: once

CDR3aa: CASRVDRGRGKLFF
CDR3nt: TGTGCCAGCAGGGTGGACAGGGGAAGGGGAAAACTGTTTTTT
j_gene: TRBJ1-4
d_gene: TRBD1
v_gene: TRBV7-9
abundance: NA

CDR3aa: CASSHWGQANTEAFF
CDR3nt: TGCGCCAGCAGTCATTGGGGACAGGCAAACACTGAAGCTTTCTTT
j_gene: TRBJ1-1
d_gene: TRBD1
v_gene: TRBV23-1
abundance: NA

CDR3aa: CASSPPQREIPDTQYF
CDR3nt: TGTGCCAGCAGCCCTCCCCAGCGGGAGATCCCAGATACGCAGTATTTT
j_gene: TRBJ2-3
d_gene: TRBD2
v_gene: TRBV27
abundance: many

CDR3aa: CASSEQGTNTEAFF
CDR3nt: TGTGCCAGCAGTGAACAGGGGACGAACACTGAAGCTTTCTTT
j_gene: TRBJ1-1
d_gene: NA
v_gene: TRBV2
abundance: few

CDR3aa: CSGPENTEAFF
CDR3nt: TGCAGTGGTCCAGAGAACACTGAAGCTTTCTTT
j_gene: TRBJ1-1
d_gene: NA
v_gene: TRBV20-1
abundance: NA

CDR3aa: CASSSQGARKGNQPQHF
CDR3nt: TGTGCCAGCAGTTCACAGGGTGCGCGTAAGGGCAATCAGCCCCAGCATTTT
j_gene: TRBJ1-5
d_gene: NA
v_gene: TRBV27
abundance: few

CDR3aa: CASRDTHTEAFF
CDR3nt: TGTGCCTCCCGGGACACACACACTGAAGCTTTCTTT
j_gene: TRBJ1-1
d_gene: NA
v_gene: TRBV10-3
abundance: NA

CDR3aa: CASSLVGVRNTEAFF
CDR3nt: TGTGCCAGCAGCTTAGTCGGGGTAAGGAACACTGAAGCTTTCTTT
j_gene: TRBJ1-1
d_gene: NA
v_gene: TRBV7-3
abundance: NA

CDR3aa: CASSFVEGAAGELFF
CDR3nt: TGTGCTAGCAGCTTTGTTGAGGGGGCGGCCGGGGAGCTGTTTTTT
j_gene: TRBJ2-2
d_gene: TRBD1
v_gene: TRBV7-7
abundance: NA

CDR3aa: CASSNTGTTYEQYF
CDR3nt: TGCGCCAGCAGCAACACCGGGACTACCTACGAGCAGTACTTC
j_gene: TRBJ2-7
d_gene: TRBD2
v_gene: TRBV5-1
abundance: NA

CDR3aa: CASSVNEGGNQPQHF
CDR3nt: TGTGCCAGCAGCGTTAATGAGGGGGGCAATCAGCCCCAGCATTTT
j_gene: TRBJ1-5
d_gene: NA
v_gene: TRBV9
abundance: NA

CDR3aa: CASSLSGGTDTQYF
CDR3nt: TGTGCCAGCAGCCTTAGCGGAGGCACAGATACGCAGTATTTT
j_gene: TRBJ2-3
d_gene: NA
v_gene: TRBV3-1/TRBV3-2
abundance: NA

CDR3aa: CASSSDRRAEAFF
CDR3nt: TGTGCCAGCAGCTCGGACAGGAGGGCTGAAGCTTTCTTT
j_gene: TRBJ1-1
d_gene: TRBD1
v_gene: TRBV11-3
abundance: few

CDR3aa: CATAFRGLAGDEQFF
CDR3nt: TGTGCCACCGCTTTCCGTGGACTAGCGGGAGATGAGCAGTTCTTC
j_gene: TRBJ2-1
d_gene: TRBD2
v_gene: TRBV24-1
abundance: NA

CDR3aa: CASSLSSGSVNEQFF
CDR3nt: TGTGCCAGCAGCTTATCTAGCGGGAGTGTGAATGAGCAGTTCTTC
j_gene: TRBJ2-1
d_gene: TRBD2
v_gene: TRBV11-2
abundance: NA

CDR3aa: CASSLDRHNSPLHF
CDR3nt: TGTGCCAGCAGCTTGGACAGACATAATTCACCCCTCCACTTT
j_gene: TRBJ1-6
d_gene: NA
v_gene: TRBV5-6
abundance: once

CDR3aa: CALQTGNNSPLHF
CDR3nt: TGTGCCCTACAGACAGGGAATAATTCACCCCTCCACTTT
j_gene: TRBJ1-6
d_gene: TRBD1
v_gene: TRBV28
abundance: few